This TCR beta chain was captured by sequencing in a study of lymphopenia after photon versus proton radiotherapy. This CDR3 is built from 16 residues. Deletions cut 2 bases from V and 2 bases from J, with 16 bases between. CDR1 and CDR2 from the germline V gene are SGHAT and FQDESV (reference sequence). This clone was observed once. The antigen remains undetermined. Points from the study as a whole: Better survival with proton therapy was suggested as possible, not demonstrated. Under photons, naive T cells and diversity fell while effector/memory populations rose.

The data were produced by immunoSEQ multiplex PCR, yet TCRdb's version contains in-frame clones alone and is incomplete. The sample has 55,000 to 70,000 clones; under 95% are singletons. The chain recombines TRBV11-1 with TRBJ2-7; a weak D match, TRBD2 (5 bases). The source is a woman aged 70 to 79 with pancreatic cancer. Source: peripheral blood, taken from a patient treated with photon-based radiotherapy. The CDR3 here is CASSLWRPGTTYEQYF. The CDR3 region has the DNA TGTGCCAGCAGCTTATGGCGGCCGGGAACAACCTACGAGCAGTACTTC.